Listed below are T cell receptor beta chains from one sample, sequenced in a study of blood T cell repertoires in COVID-19. Method: immunoSEQ multiplex PCR; TCRdb's copy keeps in-frame clones and lacks some. This table holds approximately 110,000 clones, 75% to 90% found once. Sequences were obtained from peripheral blood. The source is a woman older than 75 with COVID-19, enrolled during active disease. Both conserved end residues are part of each CDR3. D genes are given only for firm matches. A clone size is listed for some rows: how often the clone was seen (once, few, many), or a class if it is expanded.

v_gene: TRBV6-6
j_gene: TRBJ1-2
d_gene: TRBD1
abundance: .
CDR3nt: TGTGCCAGCAGTCAGGGGGTTGGCTACACCTTC
CDR3aa: CASSQGVGYTF

v_gene: TRBV7-2
j_gene: TRBJ2-1
d_gene: .
abundance: .
CDR3nt: TGTGCCAGCAGCTTTGAGCGGTCATGGTATGAGCAGTTCTTC
CDR3aa: CASSFERSWYEQFF

v_gene: TRBV28
j_gene: TRBJ1-2
d_gene: .
abundance: few
CDR3nt: TGTGCCAGCACCTCGGGTCTTTATGGCTACACCTTC
CDR3aa: CASTSGLYGYTF

v_gene: TRBV6-5
j_gene: TRBJ1-3
d_gene: TRBD1
abundance: .
CDR3nt: TGTGCCAGCGAAGCCCCAGGGGGTGGAAACACCATATATTTT
CDR3aa: CASEAPGGGNTIYF

v_gene: TRBV6-4
j_gene: TRBJ2-1
d_gene: TRBD2
abundance: few
CDR3nt: TGTGCCAGCAGTGACTCTAGCGGGAGTTACAATGAGCAGTTCTTC
CDR3aa: CASSDSSGSYNEQFF

v_gene: TRBV19
j_gene: TRBJ2-1
d_gene: TRBD2
abundance: .
CDR3nt: TGTGCCAGTAGTATGGGGACTACCAGGTACAATGAGCAGTTCTTC
CDR3aa: CASSMGTTRYNEQFF

v_gene: TRBV20-1
j_gene: TRBJ2-3
d_gene: TRBD2
abundance: .
CDR3nt: TGCAGTGCTAGTTCCCTAGCGGGACGCACAGATACGCAGTATTTT
CDR3aa: CSASSLAGRTDTQYF

v_gene: TRBV2
j_gene: TRBJ2-7
d_gene: .
abundance: .
CDR3nt: TGTGCCAGCACAGAGGATTCTTACGAGCAGTACTTC
CDR3aa: CASTEDSYEQYF

v_gene: TRBV19
j_gene: TRBJ1-2
d_gene: .
abundance: few
CDR3nt: TGTGCCAGTAATCCCTCCCCGGGGAAAAGTTCTGGCTACACCTTC
CDR3aa: CASNPSPGKSSGYTF

v_gene: TRBV6-2/TRBV6-3
j_gene: TRBJ2-1
d_gene: TRBD2
abundance: .
CDR3nt: TGTGCCAGCAGTCCGGGACTAAACTACAATGAGCAGTTCTTC
CDR3aa: CASSPGLNYNEQFF

v_gene: TRBV5-4
j_gene: TRBJ2-5
d_gene: TRBD2
abundance: .
CDR3nt: TGTGCCAGCAGCTTGGTGACTAGCGGGAAAGAGACCCAGTACTTC
CDR3aa: CASSLVTSGKETQYF

v_gene: TRBV19
j_gene: TRBJ1-1
d_gene: .
abundance: .
CDR3nt: TGTGCCAGTAGTATAGGATCCGGGATCGCTGAAGCTTTCTTT
CDR3aa: CASSIGSGIAEAFF

v_gene: TRBV4-3
j_gene: TRBJ2-1
d_gene: TRBD2
abundance: .
CDR3nt: TGCGCCAGCAGTCTAGCGGGAGGGCGCAATGAGCAGTTCTTC
CDR3aa: CASSLAGGRNEQFF

v_gene: TRBV7-2
j_gene: TRBJ2-2
d_gene: TRBD1
abundance: .
CDR3nt: TGTGCCAGCAGCTTAGGGACAGGGGGAGGCGGGGAGCTGTTTTTT
CDR3aa: CASSLGTGGGGELFF